This TCR beta chain was recovered during a study of CD8+ T cells in alopecia areata. General study points: Whereas mice showed it more clearly, TCR sharing across patients was murkier, possibly because of HLA. There were also resident alphabeta T cells of normal skin sequenced in scalp samples. Higher clonality than in normal scalp was seen in lesional scalp, especially alopecia totalis/universalis.

Only a few counts were recorded for this clone. Its antigen remains unknown. Cell sorting was applied to PBMCs, and CD4+ and CD8+ T cells were collected. The germline gives CDR1 LGHNA, CDR2 YNFKEQ. V dropped 2 bases and J dropped 5 bases, with 10 bases sitting between them. CDR3 length: 14 residues. RNA was isolated and reverse transcribed to cDNA, the sequencing template. This table comes from immunoSEQ multiplex PCR, and its TCRdb copy is limited to in-frame clones, with some not included. Among approximately 150,000 clones listed, 50% to 60% were seen once. Sequenced material: CD4+ T cells sorted from blood. The rearrangement links TRBV4-2 to TRBJ2-4; weak D call: TRBD1 (5 bases). The receptor was derived from a human donor in good health. CDR3 in amino acids: CASSQMQGENIQYF. CDR3 DNA: TGTGCCAGCAGCCAAATGCAGGGTGAAAACATTCAGTACTTC.